This passage covers 3 T cell receptor beta chains from one sample sequenced in a study of cytomegalovirus exposure and HLA in healthy donors. The primer mix had 60 Vbeta and 13 Jbeta primers. Sequencing used immunoSEQ multiplex PCR; TCRdb keeps in-frame clones, though not all of them. The data contain 150,000 or so clones, over 60% of them seen just once; the ten biggest clones take up 2.5% to 3.5%. Sequenced input: PBMCs. These receptors were collected from a male donor in good health and CMV-seronegative.

This sequence joins TRBV5-1 and TRBJ2-7; D call uncertain. The CDR3 is 18 amino acids. Trimming removed 1 base at V and 0 bases at J, with 20 bases between. The germline V gene encodes CDR1 SGHRS and CDR2 YFSETQ. The CDR3 here is CASSLSGRFGESSYEQYF. The CDR3 region has the DNA TGCGCCAGCAGCTTGTCTGGTCGCTTTGGAGAGAGCTCCTACGAGCAGTACTTC.

The chain uses TRBV4-3 and TRBJ2-1, with D possibly being TRBD2 (6 bases). The CDR3 runs 17 residues. V was pared by 0 bases and J by 6 bases, with 18 bases between. The germline CDR1 and CDR2 sequences are LGHNA and YSLEER. In DNA form, the CDR3 reads TGCGCCAGCAGCCAAGAAGTACTGGGGGGTGGGTTCAATGAGCAGTTCTTC. This codes for CASSQEVLGGGFNEQFF.

This rearrangement joins TRBV4-3 to TRBJ2-2; D is possibly TRBD2 (6 bases). The CDR3 contains 13 residues. Germline-derived CDR1 and CDR2 are LGHNA and YSLEER. Trimming pared 0 bases from V and 14 bases from J, leaving 13 bases between. The CDR3 DNA reads as TGCGCCAGCAGCCAAGAATTAAGGAGGGGCCTGTTTTTT. Translating it yields CASSQELRRGLFF.